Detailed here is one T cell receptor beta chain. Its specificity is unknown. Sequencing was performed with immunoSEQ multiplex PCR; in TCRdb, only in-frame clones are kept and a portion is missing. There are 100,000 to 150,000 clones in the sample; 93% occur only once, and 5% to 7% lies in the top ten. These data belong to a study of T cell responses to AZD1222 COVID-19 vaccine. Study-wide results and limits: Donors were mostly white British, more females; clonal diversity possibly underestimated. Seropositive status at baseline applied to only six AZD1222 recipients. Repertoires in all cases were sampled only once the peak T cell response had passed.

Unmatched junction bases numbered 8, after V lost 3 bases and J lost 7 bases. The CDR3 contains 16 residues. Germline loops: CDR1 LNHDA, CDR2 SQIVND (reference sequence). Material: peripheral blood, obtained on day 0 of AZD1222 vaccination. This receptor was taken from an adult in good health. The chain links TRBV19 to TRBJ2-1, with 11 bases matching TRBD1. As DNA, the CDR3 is TGTGCCAGTAGTATGAAGGGGACAGGGGGAGTAAATGAGCAGTTCTTC. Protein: CASSMKGTGGVNEQFF.